These T cell receptor beta chains were read from a single sample in a study of prognosis after radiotherapy for stage I lung cancer. TCRdb redid the calling of the multiplex PCR reads with MiXCR, one entry per CDR3 protein. Of about 59,000 distinct CDR3 sequences in the sample, about 26% were seen once. Source: PBMCs, taken before or after stereotactic body radiation therapy (not recorded which). Receptor source: a donor aged 50 or older with non-small cell lung cancer. CDR3s include the opening cysteine and the closing phenylalanine or tryptophan. The order of the fields is CDR3 protein, CDR3 DNA, clone size, V gene, J gene, D gene. A D gene is named only where the DNA matches it firmly. Some rows mark clone size as missing; the rest say once, few, many or name a class of expanded clone.

CDR3: CASSEERADNEQFF
DNA: TGTGCCAGCAGTGAAGAGCGAGCCGACAATGAGCAGTTCTTC
size: many
V: TRBV6-1
J: TRBJ2-1
D: -

CDR3: CASSFRVSDTQYF
DNA: TGTGCCAGCAGTTTCCGGGTATCAGATACGCAGTATTTT
size: many
V: TRBV27
J: TRBJ2-3
D: -

CDR3: CASSPAGGQSNEQFF
DNA: TGTGCCAGCTCACCAGCGGGGGGCCAATCCAATGAGCAGTTCTTC
size: -
V: TRBV18
J: TRBJ2-1
D: TRBD2

CDR3: CASSAGTGGSYEQYF
DNA: TGTGCCAGTAGCGCCGGGACAGGGGGATCCTACGAGCAGTACTTC
size: many
V: TRBV19
J: TRBJ2-7
D: TRBD1

CDR3: CASSARQVFSNQPQHF
DNA: TGTGCCAGCAGTGCACGTCAGGTATTTAGCAATCAGCCCCAGCATTTT
size: many
V: TRBV6-1
J: TRBJ1-5
D: -

CDR3: CASTPGKGRGEDTQYF
DNA: TGCGCCAGCACCCCGGGGAAGGGCCGAGGGGAAGATACGCAGTATTTT
size: many
V: TRBV10-2
J: TRBJ2-3
D: -

CDR3: CASSVGPFYGYTF
DNA: TGTGCCAGCAGCGTAGGACCCTTCTATGGCTACACCTTC
size: many
V: TRBV9
J: TRBJ1-2
D: -

CDR3: CASSYKGGSEAFF
DNA: TGTGCCAGCAGCTACAAAGGGGGGAGTGAAGCTTTCTTT
size: many
V: TRBV7-9
J: TRBJ1-1
D: -

CDR3: CSASDRGAYEQYF
DNA: TGCAGTGCTTCGGACAGGGGAGCCTACGAGCAGTACTTC
size: many
V: TRBV20-1
J: TRBJ2-7
D: TRBD1

CDR3: CSAKPDINRAFYEQYF
DNA: TGCAGTGCCAAACCCGATATAAACAGAGCTTTCTACGAGCAGTACTTC
size: many
V: TRBV20-1
J: TRBJ2-7
D: -

CDR3: CASNSQQGAIGELFF
DNA: TGTGCCAGCAATTCTCAACAGGGGGCAATCGGGGAGCTGTTTTTT
size: many
V: TRBV12-3/TRBV12-4
J: TRBJ2-2
D: TRBD1

CDR3: CASSLASGGVETQYF
DNA: TGTGCCAGCAGCTTAGCTAGCGGGGGGGTAGAGACCCAGTACTTC
size: many
V: TRBV7-2
J: TRBJ2-5
D: TRBD2

CDR3: CASSLDQGSYEQYF
DNA: TGCGCCAGCAGCTTGGATCAGGGGTCCTACGAGCAGTACTTC
size: -
V: TRBV5-1
J: TRBJ2-7
D: -

CDR3: CASSQGSGYTDTQYF
DNA: TGTGCCAGCAGCCAAGGATCCGGATACACAGATACGCAGTATTTT
size: few
V: TRBV4-2
J: TRBJ2-3
D: -

CDR3: CASSQTGGGGYTF
DNA: TGTGCCAGCAGCCAAACAGGGGGCGGTGGCTACACCTTC
size: -
V: TRBV2
J: TRBJ1-2
D: TRBD1

CDR3: CASSVRGQNQPQHF
DNA: TGTGCCAGCAGTGTACGTGGACAGAATCAGCCCCAGCATTTT
size: many
V: TRBV6-1
J: TRBJ1-5
D: -

CDR3: CASSFGTPDYGYTF
DNA: TGTGCCAGCAGTTTCGGGACGCCTGACTATGGCTACACCTTC
size: many
V: TRBV27
J: TRBJ1-2
D: -

CDR3: CASSSGQGAGETQYF
DNA: TGTGCCAGCAGCTCAGGACAGGGGGCAGGGGAGACCCAGTACTTC
size: many
V: TRBV7-9
J: TRBJ2-5
D: TRBD1

CDR3: CASRDSMGTEAFF
DNA: TGCGCCAGCAGAGACAGTATGGGCACTGAAGCTTTCTTT
size: many
V: TRBV5-1
J: TRBJ1-1
D: -

CDR3: CASSRQGPEVSGFYNSPLHF
DNA: TGTGCCAGCAGCCGACAGGGGCCCGAGGTTTCAGGCTTCTATAATTCACCCCTCCACTTT
size: many
V: TRBV5-6
J: TRBJ1-6
D: TRBD1

CDR3: CASSPQGVSEQYF
DNA: TGTGCCAGCAGTCCACAGGGGGTTAGCGAGCAGTACTTC
size: medium-sized
V: TRBV6-1
J: TRBJ2-7
D: TRBD1

CDR3: CAAWDRGTHEQYF
DNA: TGTGCCGCCTGGGACAGGGGAACCCACGAGCAGTACTTC
size: many
V: TRBV6-1
J: TRBJ2-7
D: TRBD1

CDR3: CASSQEARAANTQAFF
DNA: TGCGCCAGCAGCCAAGAAGCGCGGGCGGCGAACACTCAAGCTTTCTTT
size: -
V: TRBV4-3
J: TRBJ1-1
D: -

CDR3: CATSGANSPLHF
DNA: TGTGCCACCTCCGGGGCGAATTCACCCCTCCACTTT
size: many
V: TRBV3-1
J: TRBJ1-6
D: -

CDR3: CASSHRQGGTVELFF
DNA: TGTGCCAGCAGTCACAGACAGGGCGGCACCGTGGAGCTGTTTTTT
size: -
V: TRBV6-1
J: TRBJ2-2
D: TRBD1

CDR3: CASSDVGQTTNEKLFF
DNA: TGTGCCAGCAGCGACGTTGGACAGACCACTAATGAAAAACTGTTTTTT
size: many
V: TRBV2
J: TRBJ1-4
D: -

CDR3: CASSLQGSTDTQYF
DNA: TGTGCCAGCAGCTTACAGGGGAGCACAGATACGCAGTATTTT
size: many
V: TRBV7-8
J: TRBJ2-3
D: -

CDR3: CASTQGGRSDQPQHF
DNA: TGTGCCAGCACCCAGGGGGGGAGGAGTGATCAGCCCCAGCATTTT
size: many
V: TRBV6-1
J: TRBJ1-5
D: TRBD1

CDR3: CASRTGSLLNSPLHF
DNA: TGTGCCAGCAGGACCGGGTCCCTCCTTAATTCACCCCTCCACTTT
size: many
V: TRBV14
J: TRBJ1-6
D: -

CDR3: CATSSQVNYGYTF
DNA: TGTGCCACCAGCAGTCAGGTCAACTATGGCTACACCTTC
size: many
V: TRBV15
J: TRBJ1-2
D: -

CDR3: CASTPFGDTGELFF
DNA: TGTGCCAGTACTCCCTTTGGGGACACCGGGGAGCTGTTTTTT
size: many
V: TRBV19
J: TRBJ2-2
D: -